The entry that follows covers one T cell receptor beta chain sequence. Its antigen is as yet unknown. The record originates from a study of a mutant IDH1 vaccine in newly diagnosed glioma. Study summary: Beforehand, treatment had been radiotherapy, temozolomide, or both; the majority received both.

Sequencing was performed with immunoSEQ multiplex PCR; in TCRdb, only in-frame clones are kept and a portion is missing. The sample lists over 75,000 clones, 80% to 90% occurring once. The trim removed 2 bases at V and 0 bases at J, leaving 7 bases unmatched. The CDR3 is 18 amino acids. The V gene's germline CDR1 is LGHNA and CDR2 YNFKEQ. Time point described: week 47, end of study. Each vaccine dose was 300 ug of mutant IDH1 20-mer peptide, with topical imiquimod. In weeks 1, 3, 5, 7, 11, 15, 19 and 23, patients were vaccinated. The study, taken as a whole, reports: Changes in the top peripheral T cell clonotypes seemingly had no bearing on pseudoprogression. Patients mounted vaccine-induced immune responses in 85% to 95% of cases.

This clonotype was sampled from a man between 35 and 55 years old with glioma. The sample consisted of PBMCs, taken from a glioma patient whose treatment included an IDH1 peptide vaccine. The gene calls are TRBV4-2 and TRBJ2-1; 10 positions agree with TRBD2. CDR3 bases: TGTGCCAGCAGCCAACAGACTAGCGGGTCGACCTCCTACAATGAGCAGTTCTTC. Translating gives CASSQQTSGSTSYNEQFF.